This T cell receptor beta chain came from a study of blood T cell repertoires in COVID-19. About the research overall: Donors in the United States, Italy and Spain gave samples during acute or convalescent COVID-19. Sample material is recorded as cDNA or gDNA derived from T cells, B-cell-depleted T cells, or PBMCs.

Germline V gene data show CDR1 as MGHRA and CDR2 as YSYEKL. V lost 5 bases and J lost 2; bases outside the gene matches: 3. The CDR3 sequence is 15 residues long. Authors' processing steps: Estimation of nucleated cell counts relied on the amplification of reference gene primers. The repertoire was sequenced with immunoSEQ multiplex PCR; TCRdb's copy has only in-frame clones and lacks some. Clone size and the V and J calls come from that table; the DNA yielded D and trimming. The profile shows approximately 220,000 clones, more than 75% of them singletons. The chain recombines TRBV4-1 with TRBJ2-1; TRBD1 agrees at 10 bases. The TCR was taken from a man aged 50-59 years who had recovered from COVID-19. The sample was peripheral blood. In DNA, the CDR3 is TGCGCCAGCAGCAACGGACAGGGGGCCTACAATGAGCAGTTCTTC. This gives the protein CASSNGQGAYNEQFF.